This T cell receptor beta chain is from a study of post-analysis software for immune sequencing data. Study summary: Secondary progressive, relapsing-remitting and progressive-relapsing multiple sclerosis were among the included disease courses. General study results and limits: There was significantly lower normalized Chao1 diversity in multiple sclerosis patients than in controls. By F measure, strong co-clustering occurred among samples prepared in the same batch. Patients had higher frequencies than controls of five TRBV segments, including TRBV5-6, TRBV5-1 and TRBV20-1.

Unique molecular identifiers had been added to the TCR beta cDNA libraries. Researchers reported a few hundred thousand cDNA molecules coming from roughly 0.93 to 9.6 million T cells. MiXCR was run by TCRdb on the PCR reads, yielding one entry per CDR3 protein. The table records hundreds of thousands of distinct CDR3 sequences, 25% to 30% of them present only once. Germline V lookup: CDR1 LNHDA, CDR2 SQIVND (reference sequence). V lost 6 bases and J lost 2; bases outside the gene matches: 7. This CDR3 is built from 15 residues. In the case of this clonotype: Its antigen is as yet unknown.

The TCR comes from a girl under 18 with multiple sclerosis. The specimen was blood. The chain is built from TRBV19 and TRBJ1-5, with 7 bases identical to TRBD1. CDR3 in DNA: TGTGCCAGTAGCCGACGACAGGGCGGCAATCAGCCCCAGCATTTT. Translation gives CASSRRQGGNQPQHF. Looking up the rest from reference TRBV19 and TRBJ1-5 gives the full variable domain: DGGITQSPKYLFRKEGQNVTLSCEQNLNHDAMYWYRQDPGQGLRLIYYSQIVNDFQKGDIAEGYSVSREKKESFPLTVTSAQKNPTAFYLCASSRRQGGNQPQHFGDGTRLSIL.